This is a list of T cell receptor beta chains from one sample in a study of T cell changes during pregnancy in multiple sclerosis. Using immunoSEQ multiplex PCR, the repertoire was profiled, and TCRdb retains in-frame clones only, with some absent. The sample has about 36,000 clones; more than 75% are singletons. This specimen consisted of CD4+ T cells from peripheral blood mononuclear cells, obtained in the first trimester of pregnancy. The source of these receptors is a female donor with multiple sclerosis, enrolled in a pregnancy study. Both conserved end residues are part of each CDR3.

v_gene | CDR3aa
TRBV5-4 | CASRMSGQPNTEAFF
TRBV6-6 | CASSYSMGRGSPLHF
TRBV28 | CASRSSGRIHEQYF
TRBV7-2 | CASSFSGSSYEQYF
TRBV5-5 | CASSALTGGWDTEAFF
TRBV10-3 | CATSWGENGYTF
TRBV9 | CASGTSYNEQFF
TRBV19 | CASRDRNTEAFF
TRBV5-6 | CASSIRTSGMGRNEQFF
TRBV5-4 | CASSPRAGPVETQYF
TRBV5-1 | CASSRGSGGPNTDTQYF
TRBV18 | CASSTGTAAYEQYF
TRBV7-3 | CASSFLGTGRTEAFF
TRBV4-2 | CASSLRTSGILEQFF
TRBV5-1 | CASSRGQNQETQYF
TRBV7-3 | CASSSGLAGGSEQFF
TRBV18 | CASSPGLVETQYF
TRBV18 | CASSLLAHGNTGELFF
TRBV7-2 | CASSVGSNNEQFF
TRBV6-1 | CASSESSTGSANEKLFF
TRBV5-5 | CASSERGTDYYEQYF
TRBV5-6 | CASSGGTETQYF
TRBV5-5 | CASSSLPHEQYF
TRBV5-1 | CASSSQGTHEQFF
TRBV6-5 | CASSRTGPHTEAFF
TRBV2 | CASTLEGAAVANEKLFF
TRBV7-6 | CASSSFSYEQYF
TRBV30 | CAWSLRQDSYEQYF
TRBV19 | CASSIEEFYGYTF
TRBV2 | CASSESQGLVGANVLTF
TRBV30 | CAWSAGFSNEQFF
TRBV27 | CASSTQGKDQPQHF
TRBV15 | CATSRGTGTGTNTEAFF
TRBV18 | CASSPSRGSYGYTF
TRBV28 | CASSSPGTPFNYGYTF
TRBV19 | CASSPRTDNEQFF
TRBV6-5 | CASKGANTGELFF
TRBV5-6 | CASSQRGGPGTQYF
TRBV29-1 | CSVEASGDQPQHF
TRBV30 | CAWSVILFYGYTF
TRBV6-5 | CASSYSGGVIQETQYF
TRBV5-1 | CASSLGSRVRNGELFF
TRBV18 | CASSPGSGEYEQYF
TRBV14 | CASSPTQGRTQYF
TRBV19 | CASSMSGVSNQPQHF
TRBV5-8 | CASSLRGHNQPQHF
TRBV5-4 | CASSLGVAGLSTDTQYF
TRBV5-6 | CASSLGGVPHNEQFF
TRBV5-1 | CASSYGTSGGYEQYF
TRBV29-1 | CSAKRVAGDTQYF
TRBV28 | CASSLPGQGPKNIQYF
TRBV6-1 | CASRESGGNIQYF
TRBV6-5 | CASRSDRGEDQPQHF
TRBV6-5 | CASSRTRVMYEQYF
TRBV28 | CASSLRSGRVFTDTQYF
TRBV5-1 | CASRVDSYEQYF
TRBV5-6 | CASSSRSPTRAYGYTF